This T cell receptor beta chain was profiled in a study of blood T cell repertoires in COVID-19. Study details: Sites across the United States, Italy and Spain contributed samples from acute and convalescent COVID-19. Nucleic acid was either cDNA or gDNA, and it came from T cells, B-cell-depleted T cells, or PBMCs.

The CDR3 has 15 amino acids. Germline V gene lookup returns CDR1 KGHSH and CDR2 LQKENI. Trimming cost V 3 bases and J 1 base; bases outside gene matches: 4. This clone was observed a few times. TCRdb keeps only in-frame clones here, not all; method: immunoSEQ multiplex PCR. The sample has under 80,000 clones, about 90% seen once. The sequence was obtained from a man aged 50 to 59 with active COVID-19. The rearrangement uses TRBV18 and TRBJ1-1; 8 nucleotides align to TRBD1. Sequencing was done on a sample of peripheral blood. CDR3 nucleotide sequence: TGTGCCAGCTCACCCTACGGGACAGGGAACACTGAAGCTTTCTTT. This codes for CASSPYGTGNTEAFF.